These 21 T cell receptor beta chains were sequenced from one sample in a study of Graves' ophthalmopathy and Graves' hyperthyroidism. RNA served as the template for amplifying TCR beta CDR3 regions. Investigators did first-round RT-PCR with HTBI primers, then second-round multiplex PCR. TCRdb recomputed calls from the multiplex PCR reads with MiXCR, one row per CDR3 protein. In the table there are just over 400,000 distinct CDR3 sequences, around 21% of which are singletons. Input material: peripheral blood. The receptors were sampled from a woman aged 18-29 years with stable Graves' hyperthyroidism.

CDR3 in amino acids: CASSYSGQGSTEAFF. DNA for the CDR3: TGTGCCAGCAGTTACTCGGGACAGGGGAGTACTGAAGCTTTCTTT. This chain links TRBV6-2 or TRBV6-3 with TRBJ1-1; TRBD1 matches 10 bases. The CDR3 has 15 residues. With 0 bases clipped from V and 5 bases from J, the junction kept 3 bases outside the gene matches. From germline, CDR1 is MNHEY and CDR2 SVGEGT.

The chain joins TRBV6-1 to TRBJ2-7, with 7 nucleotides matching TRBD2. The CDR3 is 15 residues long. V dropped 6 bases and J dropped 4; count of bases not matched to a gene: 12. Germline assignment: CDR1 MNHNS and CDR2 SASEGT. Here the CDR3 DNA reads TGTGCCAGCAGGCCTGGGGGGGATACCCCTTACGAGCAGTACTTC. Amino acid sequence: CASRPGGDTPYEQYF.

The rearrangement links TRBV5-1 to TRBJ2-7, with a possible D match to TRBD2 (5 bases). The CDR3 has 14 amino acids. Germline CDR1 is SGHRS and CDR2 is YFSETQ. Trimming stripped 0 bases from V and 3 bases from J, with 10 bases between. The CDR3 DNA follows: TGCGCCAGCAGCTTGGGACTATTTGACTACGAGCAGTACTTC. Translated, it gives CASSLGLFDYEQYF.

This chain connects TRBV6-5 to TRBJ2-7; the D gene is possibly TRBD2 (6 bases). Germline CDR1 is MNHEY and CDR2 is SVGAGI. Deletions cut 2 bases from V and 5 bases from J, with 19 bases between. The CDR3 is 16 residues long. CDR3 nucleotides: TGTGCCAGCAGTTACGGGGCGGGGCGAGGGTTCGACGAGCAGTACTTC. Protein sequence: CASSYGAGRGFDEQYF.

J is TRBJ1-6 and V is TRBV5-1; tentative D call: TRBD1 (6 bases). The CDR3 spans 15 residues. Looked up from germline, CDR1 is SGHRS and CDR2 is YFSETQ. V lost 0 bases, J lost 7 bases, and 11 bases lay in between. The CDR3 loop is CASSLDRVSNSPLHF. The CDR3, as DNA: TGCGCCAGCAGCTTGGACAGGGTTTCAAATTCACCCCTCCACTTT.

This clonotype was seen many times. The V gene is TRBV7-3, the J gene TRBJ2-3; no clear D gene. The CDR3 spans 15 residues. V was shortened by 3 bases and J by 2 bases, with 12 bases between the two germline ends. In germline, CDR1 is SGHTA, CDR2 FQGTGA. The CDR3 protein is CASSLTGHLTDTQYF. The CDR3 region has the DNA TGTGCCAGCAGCTTGACGGGCCACCTCACAGATACGCAGTATTTT.

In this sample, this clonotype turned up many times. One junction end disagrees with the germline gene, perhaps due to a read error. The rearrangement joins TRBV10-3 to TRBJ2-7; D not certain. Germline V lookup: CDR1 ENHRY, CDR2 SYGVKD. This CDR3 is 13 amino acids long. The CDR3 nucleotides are TGTGCCATCAGTGATGACGTGGTATACGAACAGTACTTC. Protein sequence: CAISDDVVYEQYF.

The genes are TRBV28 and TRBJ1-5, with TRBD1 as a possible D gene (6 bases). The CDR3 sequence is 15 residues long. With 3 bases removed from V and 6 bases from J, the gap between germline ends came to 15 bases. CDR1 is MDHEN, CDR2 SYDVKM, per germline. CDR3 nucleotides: TGTGCCAGCAGTTTGCGCAGGGGTAGTGGTCAGCCCCAGCATTTT. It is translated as CASSLRRGSGQPQHF.

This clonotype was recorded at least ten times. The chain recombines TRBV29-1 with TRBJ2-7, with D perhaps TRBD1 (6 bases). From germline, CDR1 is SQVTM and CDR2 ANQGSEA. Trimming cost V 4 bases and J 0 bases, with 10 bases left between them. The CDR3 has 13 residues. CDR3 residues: CSVGQASSYEQYF. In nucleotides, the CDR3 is TGCAGCGTTGGACAGGCGAGCTCCTACGAGCAGTACTTC.

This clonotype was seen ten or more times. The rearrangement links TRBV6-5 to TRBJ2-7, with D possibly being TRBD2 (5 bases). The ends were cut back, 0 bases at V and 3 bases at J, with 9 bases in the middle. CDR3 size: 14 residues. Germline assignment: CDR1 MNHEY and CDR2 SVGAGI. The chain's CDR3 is CASSYSRAGYEQYF. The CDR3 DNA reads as TGTGCCAGCAGTTACTCGAGGGCAGGCTACGAGCAGTACTTC.

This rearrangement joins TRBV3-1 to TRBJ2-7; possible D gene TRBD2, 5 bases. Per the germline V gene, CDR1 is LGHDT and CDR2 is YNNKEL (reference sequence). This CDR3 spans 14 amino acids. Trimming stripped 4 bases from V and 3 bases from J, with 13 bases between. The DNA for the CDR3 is TGTGCCAGCAGCCCCATAGGAGGCCTCTACGAGCAGTACTTC. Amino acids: CASSPIGGLYEQYF.

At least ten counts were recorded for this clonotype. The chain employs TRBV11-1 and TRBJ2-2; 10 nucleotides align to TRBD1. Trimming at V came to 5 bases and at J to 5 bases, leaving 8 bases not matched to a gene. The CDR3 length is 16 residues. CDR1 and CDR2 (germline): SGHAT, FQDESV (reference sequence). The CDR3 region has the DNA TGTGCCAGCAGCCCCGGGACAGGGGAGGAGACCGGGGAGCTGTTTTTT. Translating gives CASSPGTGEETGELFF. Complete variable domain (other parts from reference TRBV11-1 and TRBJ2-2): EAEVAQSPRYKITEKSQAVAFWCDPISGHATLYWYRQILGQGPELLVQFQDESVVDDSQLPKDRFSAERLKGVDSTLKIQPAELGDSAMYLCASSPGTGEETGELFFGEGSRLTVL.

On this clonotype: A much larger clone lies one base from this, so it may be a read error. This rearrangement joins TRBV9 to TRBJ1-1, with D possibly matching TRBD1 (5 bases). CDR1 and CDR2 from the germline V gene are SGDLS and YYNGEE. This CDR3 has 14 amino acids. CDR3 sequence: CVSSPGTLTPEAFF. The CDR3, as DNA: TGTGTCAGCAGCCCCGGGACCCTCACCCCTGAAGCTTTCTTT.

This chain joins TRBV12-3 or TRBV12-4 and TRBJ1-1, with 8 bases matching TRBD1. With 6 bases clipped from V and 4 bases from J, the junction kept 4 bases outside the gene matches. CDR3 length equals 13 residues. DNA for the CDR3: TGTGCCAGCAGCACAGGGGGTCGCACTGAAGCTTTCTTT. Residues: CASSTGGRTEAFF.

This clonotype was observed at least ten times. In DNA, the CDR3 is TGTGCCAGCAGTCCCCACCACCTAAACATTCAGTACTTC. This sequence encodes CASSPHHLNIQYF. The gene calls are TRBV28 and TRBJ2-4, with unresolved D. The V end lost 5 bases, the J end lost 6 bases, and 11 bases lay between the germline ends. CDR1 MDHEN and CDR2 SYDVKM come from the germline V gene. The CDR3 length is 13 residues.

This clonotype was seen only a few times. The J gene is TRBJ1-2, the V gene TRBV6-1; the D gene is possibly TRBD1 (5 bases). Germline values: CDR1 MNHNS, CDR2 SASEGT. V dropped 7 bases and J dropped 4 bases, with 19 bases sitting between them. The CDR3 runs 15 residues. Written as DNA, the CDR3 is TGTGCCAGCACCGATGGGGGACCGTTTATCTATGGCTACACCTTC. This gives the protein CASTDGGPFIYGYTF.

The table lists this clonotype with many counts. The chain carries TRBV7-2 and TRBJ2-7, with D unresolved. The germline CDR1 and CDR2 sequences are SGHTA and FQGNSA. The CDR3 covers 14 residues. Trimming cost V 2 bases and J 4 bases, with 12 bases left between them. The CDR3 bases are TGTGCCAGCAGCTTAAACCTCCGGTGGTACGAGCAGTACTTC. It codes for CASSLNLRWYEQYF.

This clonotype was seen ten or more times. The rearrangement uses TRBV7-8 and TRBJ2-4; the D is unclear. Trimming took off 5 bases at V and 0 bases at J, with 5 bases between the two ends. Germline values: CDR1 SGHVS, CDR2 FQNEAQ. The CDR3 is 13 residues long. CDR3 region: CASSPTAKNIQYF. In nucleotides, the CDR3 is TGTGCCAGCAGCCCAACAGCCAAAAACATTCAGTACTTC.

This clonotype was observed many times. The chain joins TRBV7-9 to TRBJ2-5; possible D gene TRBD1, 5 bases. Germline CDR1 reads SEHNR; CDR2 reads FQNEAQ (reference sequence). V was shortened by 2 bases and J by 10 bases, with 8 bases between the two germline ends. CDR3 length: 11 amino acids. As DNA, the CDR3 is TGTGCCAGCAGCTTACAGGGAAACCAGTACTTC. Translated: CASSLQGNQYF. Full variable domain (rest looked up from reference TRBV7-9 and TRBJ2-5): DTGVSQNPRHKITKRGQNVTFRCDPISEHNRLYWYRQTLGQGPEFLTYFQNEAQLEKSRLLSDRFSAERPKGSFSTLEIQRTEQGDSAMYLCASSLQGNQYFGPGTRLLVL.

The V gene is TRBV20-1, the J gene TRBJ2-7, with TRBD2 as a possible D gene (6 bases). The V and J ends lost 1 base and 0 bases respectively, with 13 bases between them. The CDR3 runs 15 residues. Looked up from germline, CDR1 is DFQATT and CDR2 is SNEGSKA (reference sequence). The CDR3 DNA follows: TGCAGTGCTAGAGGACAACTAGCCAACTCCTACGAGCAGTACTTC. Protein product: CSARGQLANSYEQYF.

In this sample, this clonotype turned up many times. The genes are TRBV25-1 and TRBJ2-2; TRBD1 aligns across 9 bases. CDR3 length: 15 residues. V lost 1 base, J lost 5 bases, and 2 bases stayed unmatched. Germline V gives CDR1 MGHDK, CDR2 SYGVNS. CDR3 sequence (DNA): TGTGCCAGCAGTGAATGGGACAGGGTGACCGGGGAGCTGTTTTTT. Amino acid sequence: CASSEWDRVTGELFF.